The clone carrying this T cell receptor beta chain occurred a few times. The antigen remains undetermined. Noted treatment: approximately 9-day PBMC culture with coronavirus spike peptide pools or control peptides (ViraFEST assay). Positive PCR dates ranged from March to December 2020; these dates predated US Alpha, Beta and Delta variants. This record comes from a study of vaccination and CD4 T cells after COVID-19. Cultured CD4+ T cell DNA was sequenced using the Oncomine TCR Beta short-read assay. TCRdb used MiXCR to reprocess the PCR reads, holding one entry per CDR3 protein. The table has approximately 15,000 distinct CDR3 sequences, under 55% seen once; the top ten hold roughly a fifth. Germline CDR1 and CDR2: DFQATT and SNEGSKA (reference sequence). The CDR3 length is 14 residues. V lost 1 base, J lost 4 bases, and 2 bases stayed unmatched.

The origin of this receptor is a human donor who had recovered from COVID-19. The chain carries TRBV20-1 and TRBJ2-3; 10 nucleotides line up with TRBD2. The source material was CD4+ T cells from blood, cultured in vitro, sampled before SARS-CoV-2 vaccination. Written as DNA, the CDR3 is TGCAGTGCTAGAGGGCTAGCGGGGGCAGATACGCAGTATTTT. The encoded protein is CSARGLAGADTQYF.